This T cell receptor (beta chain) was found in a study of blood T cell repertoires in COVID-19. About the research overall: Nucleic acid was either cDNA or gDNA, and it came from T cells, B-cell-depleted T cells, or PBMCs.

The Seattle patients, enrolled during active infection, were followed longitudinally. Original data processing: Reference gene primer amplification gave nucleated cell count estimates. The table came from immunoSEQ multiplex PCR; TCRdb's copy has only in-frame clones and leaves some out. V, J and clone size are taken as reported in that table, and D and trimming were inferred from the DNA itself. The top ten clones hold less than 15% of a sample with fewer than 300,000 clones, roughly 90% of them seen once. This CDR3 is 13 amino acids long. Germline CDR1 MNHEY, CDR2 SVGAGI. V dropped 10 bases and J dropped 4; count of bases not matched to a gene: 6.

The clonotype was recovered from a woman in her 30s with COVID-19, enrolled during active disease. Sequencing was carried out using peripheral blood. This rearrangement joins TRBV6-5 to TRBJ1-2, with 10 bases matching TRBD1. The DNA of the CDR3 is TGTGCCACCGACAGGGGGCTAGGCTATGGCTACACCTTC. This encodes CATDRGLGYGYTF.